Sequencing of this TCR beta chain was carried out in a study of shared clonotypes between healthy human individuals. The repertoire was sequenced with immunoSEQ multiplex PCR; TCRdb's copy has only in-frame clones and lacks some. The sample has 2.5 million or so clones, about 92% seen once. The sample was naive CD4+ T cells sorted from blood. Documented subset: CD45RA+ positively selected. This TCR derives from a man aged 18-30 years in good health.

CDR3: CASMASTDTQYF. In nucleotides, the CDR3 is TGTGCCAGCATGGCAAGCACAGATACGCAGTATTTT. The V call is TRBV28, the J call TRBJ2-3; D unclear. The V gene's germline CDR1 is MDHEN and CDR2 SYDVKM. With 7 bases removed from V and 0 bases from J, the gap between germline ends came to 5 bases. The CDR3 loop spans 12 amino acids.